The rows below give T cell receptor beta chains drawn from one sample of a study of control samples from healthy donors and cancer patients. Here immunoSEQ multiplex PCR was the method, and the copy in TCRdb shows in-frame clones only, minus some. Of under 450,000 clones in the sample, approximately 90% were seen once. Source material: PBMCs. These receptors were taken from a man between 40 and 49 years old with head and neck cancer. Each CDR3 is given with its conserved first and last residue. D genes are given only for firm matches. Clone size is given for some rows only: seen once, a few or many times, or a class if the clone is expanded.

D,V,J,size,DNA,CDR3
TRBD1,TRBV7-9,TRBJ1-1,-,TGTGCCAGCAGCGGCCGACAGGGCCAGAACACTGAAGCTTTCTTT,CASSGRQGQNTEAFF
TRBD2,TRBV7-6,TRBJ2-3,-,TGTGCCAGCAGCCCCATCGGGGCTAGCGGGAGAACAGATACGCAGTATTTT,CASSPIGASGRTDTQYF
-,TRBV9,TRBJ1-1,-,TGTGCCAGCAGCGTATATGACAGCAACACTGAAGCTTTCTTT,CASSVYDSNTEAFF
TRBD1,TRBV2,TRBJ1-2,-,TGTGCCAGCACTCAGGGGGCGAACTTC,CASTQGANF
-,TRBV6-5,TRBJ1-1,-,TGTGCCAGCGCAAAGGGAGGTCATGAAGCTTTCTTT,CASAKGGHEAFF
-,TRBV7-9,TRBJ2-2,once,TGTGCCAGCAGCTTGCCCGGTAGCACCGGGGAGCTGTTTTTT,CASSLPGSTGELFF
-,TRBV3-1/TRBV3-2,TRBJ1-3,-,TGTGCCAGCAGCCAGTCGGGCTACTCTGGAAACACCATATATTTT,CASSQSGYSGNTIYF
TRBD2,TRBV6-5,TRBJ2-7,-,TGTGCCAGCAGTTTACGGGAGGGATCTACGGAGCAGTACTTC,CASSLREGSTEQYF
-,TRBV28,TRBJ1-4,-,TGTGCCAGCAGTACGACAGGCCTAGGAGGTAGAAAACTGTTTTTT,CASSTTGLGGRKLFF
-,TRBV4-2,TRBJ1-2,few,TGTGCCAGCAGCCCTCCTGACGCCCGGGGAGGCTACACCTTC,CASSPPDARGGYTF
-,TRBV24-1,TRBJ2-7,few,TGTGCCACCAGTGCCGAGGGGTATTACGAGCAGTACTTC,CATSAEGYYEQYF
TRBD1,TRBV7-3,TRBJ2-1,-,TGTGCCAGCAGCCCCCGGACAGGGGGCGGCGATGAGCAGTTCTTC,CASSPRTGGGDEQFF
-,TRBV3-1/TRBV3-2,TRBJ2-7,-,TGTGCCAGCAGCCGAGGAAACTACGAGCAGTACTTC,CASSRGNYEQYF
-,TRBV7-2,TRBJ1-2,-,TGTGCCAGCAGTCCCCGCGCAACTAACTATGGCTACACCTTC,CASSPRATNYGYTF
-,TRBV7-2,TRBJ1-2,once,TGTGCCAGCAGCTTAGGCGGGCAAGTCTATGGCTACACCTTC,CASSLGGQVYGYTF
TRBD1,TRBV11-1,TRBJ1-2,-,TGTGCCAGCAGCGAGTGGGGGCCCGACAGGGCGTATGGCTACACCTTC,CASSEWGPDRAYGYTF
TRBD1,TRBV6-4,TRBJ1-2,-,TGTGCCAGCAGTGACTCGACAGGGGGTAGCTACACCTTC,CASSDSTGGSYTF
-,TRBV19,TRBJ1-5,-,TGTGCCAGTAGCTCCGGGCCCAGGGGTGTGGGGAATCAGCCCCAGCATTTT,CASSSGPRGVGNQPQHF
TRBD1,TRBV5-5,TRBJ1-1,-,TGTGCCAGCAGCTTATCGCTCCGCAACAGGGACAGGACTGAAGCTTTCTTT,CASSLSLRNRDRTEAFF
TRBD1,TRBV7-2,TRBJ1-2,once,TGTGCCAGCAGCCTGGGACAGGACTATGGCTACACCTTC,CASSLGQDYGYTF
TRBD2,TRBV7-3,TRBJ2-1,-,TGTGCCAGCAGCTTTCAAGCGGGATTCGTCGACAATGAGCAGTTCTTC,CASSFQAGFVDNEQFF
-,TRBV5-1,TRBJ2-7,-,TGCGCCAGCAGCTTGGAGGCAGGGGTGGGCGAGCAGTACTTC,CASSLEAGVGEQYF
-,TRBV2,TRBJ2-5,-,TGTGCCATACGGGCAGAAGAGACCCAGTACTTC,CAIRAEETQYF
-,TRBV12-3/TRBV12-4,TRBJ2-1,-,TGTGCCAGCAGTTTATCCTTTAATGAGCAGTTCTTC,CASSLSFNEQFF